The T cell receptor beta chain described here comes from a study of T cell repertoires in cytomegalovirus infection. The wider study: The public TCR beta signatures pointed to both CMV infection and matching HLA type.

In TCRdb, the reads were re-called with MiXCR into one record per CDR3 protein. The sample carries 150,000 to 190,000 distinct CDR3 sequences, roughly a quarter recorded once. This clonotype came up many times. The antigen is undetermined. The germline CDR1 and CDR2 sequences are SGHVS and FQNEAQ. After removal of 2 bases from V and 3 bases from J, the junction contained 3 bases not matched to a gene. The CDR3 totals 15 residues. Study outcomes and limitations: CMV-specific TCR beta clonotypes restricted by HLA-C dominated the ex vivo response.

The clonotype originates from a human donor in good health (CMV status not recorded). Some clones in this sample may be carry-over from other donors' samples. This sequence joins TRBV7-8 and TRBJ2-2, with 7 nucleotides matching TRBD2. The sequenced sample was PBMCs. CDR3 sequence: CASSLNAGDTGELFF. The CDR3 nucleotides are TGTGCCAGCAGCTTAAACGCGGGGGACACCGGGGAGCTGTTTTTT.